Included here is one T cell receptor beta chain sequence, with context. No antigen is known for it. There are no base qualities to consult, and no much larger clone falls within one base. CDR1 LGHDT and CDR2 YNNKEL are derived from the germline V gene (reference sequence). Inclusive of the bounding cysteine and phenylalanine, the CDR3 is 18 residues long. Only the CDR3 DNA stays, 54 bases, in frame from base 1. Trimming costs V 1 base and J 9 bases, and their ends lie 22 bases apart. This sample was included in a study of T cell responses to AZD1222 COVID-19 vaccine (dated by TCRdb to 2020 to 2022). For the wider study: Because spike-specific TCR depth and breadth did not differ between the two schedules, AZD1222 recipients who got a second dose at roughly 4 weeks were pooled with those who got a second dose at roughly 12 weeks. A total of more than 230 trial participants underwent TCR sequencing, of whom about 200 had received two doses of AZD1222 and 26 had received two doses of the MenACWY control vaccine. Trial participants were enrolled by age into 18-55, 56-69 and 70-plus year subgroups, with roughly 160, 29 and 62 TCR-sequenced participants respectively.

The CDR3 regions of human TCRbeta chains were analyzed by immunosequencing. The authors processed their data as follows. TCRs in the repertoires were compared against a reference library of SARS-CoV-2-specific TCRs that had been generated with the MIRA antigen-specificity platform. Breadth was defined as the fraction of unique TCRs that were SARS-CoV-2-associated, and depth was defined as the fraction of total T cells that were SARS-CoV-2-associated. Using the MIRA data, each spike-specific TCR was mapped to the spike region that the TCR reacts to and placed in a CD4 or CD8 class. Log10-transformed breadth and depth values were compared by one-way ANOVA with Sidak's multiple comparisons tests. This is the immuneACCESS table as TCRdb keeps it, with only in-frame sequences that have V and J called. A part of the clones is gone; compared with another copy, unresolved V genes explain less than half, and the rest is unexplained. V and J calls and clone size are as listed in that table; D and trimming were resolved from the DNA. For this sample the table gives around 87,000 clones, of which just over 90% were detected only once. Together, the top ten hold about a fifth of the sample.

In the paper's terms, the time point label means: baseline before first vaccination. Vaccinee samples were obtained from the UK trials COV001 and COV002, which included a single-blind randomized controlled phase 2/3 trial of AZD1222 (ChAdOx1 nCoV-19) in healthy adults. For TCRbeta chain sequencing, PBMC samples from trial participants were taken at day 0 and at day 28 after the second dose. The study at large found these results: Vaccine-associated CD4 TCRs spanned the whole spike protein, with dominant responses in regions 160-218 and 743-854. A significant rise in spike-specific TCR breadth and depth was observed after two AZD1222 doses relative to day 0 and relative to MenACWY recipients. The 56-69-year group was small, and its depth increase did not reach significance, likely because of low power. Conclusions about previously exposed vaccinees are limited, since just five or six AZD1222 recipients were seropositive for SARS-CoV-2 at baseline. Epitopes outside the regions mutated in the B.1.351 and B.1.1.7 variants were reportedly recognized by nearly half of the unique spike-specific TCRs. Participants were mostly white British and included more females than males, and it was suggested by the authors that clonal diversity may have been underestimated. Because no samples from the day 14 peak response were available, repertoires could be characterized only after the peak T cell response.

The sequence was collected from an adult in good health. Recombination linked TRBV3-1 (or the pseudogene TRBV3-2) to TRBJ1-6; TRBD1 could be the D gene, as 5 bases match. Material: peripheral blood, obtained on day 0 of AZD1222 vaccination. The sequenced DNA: TGTGCCAGCAGCCAAGCTTCAATCGAGGGGATTTGGGGTTCACCCCTCCACTTT. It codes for CASSQASIEGIWGSPLHF.